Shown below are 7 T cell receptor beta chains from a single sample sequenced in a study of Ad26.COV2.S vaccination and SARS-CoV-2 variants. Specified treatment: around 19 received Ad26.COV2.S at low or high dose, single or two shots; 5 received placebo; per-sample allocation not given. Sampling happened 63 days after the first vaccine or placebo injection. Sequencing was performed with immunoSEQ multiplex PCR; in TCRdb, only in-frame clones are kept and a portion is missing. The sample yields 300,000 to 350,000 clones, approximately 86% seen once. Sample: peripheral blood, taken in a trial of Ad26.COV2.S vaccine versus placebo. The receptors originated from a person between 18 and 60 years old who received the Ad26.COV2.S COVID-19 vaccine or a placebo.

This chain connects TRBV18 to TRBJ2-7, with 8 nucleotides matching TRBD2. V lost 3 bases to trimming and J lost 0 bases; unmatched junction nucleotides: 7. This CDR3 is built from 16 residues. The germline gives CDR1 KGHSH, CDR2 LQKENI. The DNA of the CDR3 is TGTGCCAGCTCACCCCCCTCAGCGGGGGTCTCCTACGAGCAGTACTTC. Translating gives CASSPPSAGVSYEQYF.

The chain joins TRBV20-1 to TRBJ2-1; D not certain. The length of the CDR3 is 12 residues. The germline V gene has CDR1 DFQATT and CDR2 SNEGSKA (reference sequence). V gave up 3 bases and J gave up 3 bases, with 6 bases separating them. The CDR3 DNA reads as TGCAGTGCTAGTGCGGTCTACAATGAGCAGTTCTTC. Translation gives CSASAVYNEQFF.

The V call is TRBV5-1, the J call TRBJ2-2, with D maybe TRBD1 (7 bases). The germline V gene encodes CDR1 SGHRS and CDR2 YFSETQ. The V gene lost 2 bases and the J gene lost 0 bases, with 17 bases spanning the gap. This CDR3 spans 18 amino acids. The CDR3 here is CASSFKAGQTSNTGELFF. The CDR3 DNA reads TGCGCCAGCAGCTTCAAGGCGGGACAGACCTCGAACACCGGGGAGCTGTTTTTT.

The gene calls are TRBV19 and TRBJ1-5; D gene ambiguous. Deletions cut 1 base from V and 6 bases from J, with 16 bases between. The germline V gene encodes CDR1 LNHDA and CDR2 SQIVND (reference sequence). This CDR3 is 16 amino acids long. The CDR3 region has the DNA TGTGCCAGTAGTATAGTTGGACGGCGGAACGGTCAGCCCCAGCATTTT. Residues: CASSIVGRRNGQPQHF.

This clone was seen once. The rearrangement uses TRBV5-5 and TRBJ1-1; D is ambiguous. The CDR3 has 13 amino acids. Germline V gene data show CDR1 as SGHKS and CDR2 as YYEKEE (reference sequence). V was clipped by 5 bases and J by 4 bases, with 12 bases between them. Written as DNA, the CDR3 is TGTGCCAGCAGGGGCCGGGCTTCCACTGAAGCTTTCTTT. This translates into CASRGRASTEAFF.

The DNA of the CDR3 is TGCGCCAGCAGTGTAGGGCTTAACGAGCAGTACTTC. This encodes CASSVGLNEQYF. The chain combines TRBV10-1 with TRBJ2-7; D ambiguous. The germline V and J ends were trimmed by 4 bases and 5 bases, with 9 bases remaining between them. The CDR3 is 12 residues long. Germline values: CDR1 WNHNN, CDR2 SYGVQD (reference sequence).

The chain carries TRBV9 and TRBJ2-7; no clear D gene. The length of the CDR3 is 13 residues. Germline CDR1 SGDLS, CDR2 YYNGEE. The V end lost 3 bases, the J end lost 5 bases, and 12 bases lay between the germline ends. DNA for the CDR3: TGTGCCAGCAGCGGAAAGGGTCGGGACGAGCAGTACTTC. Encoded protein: CASSGKGRDEQYF. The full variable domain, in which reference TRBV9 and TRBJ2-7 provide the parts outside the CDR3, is DSGVTQTPKHLITATGQRVTLRCSPRSGDLSVYWYQQSLDQGLQFLIQYYNGEERAKGNILERFSAQQFPDLHSELNLSSLELGDSALYFCASSGKGRDEQYFGPGTRLTVT.